Listed here are 3 T cell receptor beta chains from one sample, sequenced in a study of PD-1 blockade in classical Hodgkin lymphoma. Sequencing was performed with immunoSEQ multiplex PCR; in TCRdb, only in-frame clones are kept and a portion is missing. The top ten hold roughly 10% of the sample, which has approximately 9,900 clones, 65% to 75% seen once. The sample's time point: cycle 4 day 1 (C4D1), after more than 5 weeks of nivolumab. Every patient relapsed after autologous stem cell transplantation, and brentuximab vedotin exposure varied. Thawed PBMCs were subjected to magnetic negative selection, which yielded isolated CD8+ T cells. Sequencing was performed on CD8+ T cells from blood, taken before the fourth cycle of nivolumab. The receptors derive from a human donor with classical Hodgkin lymphoma.

The CDR3 bases are TGTGCCAGCAGCCCACGGGGACTAGCGGGAGTGGAGACCCAGTACTTC. It encodes CASSPRGLAGVETQYF. The chain couples TRBV9 to TRBJ2-5, with 14 bases identical to TRBD2. CDR1 and CDR2 from the germline V gene are SGDLS and YYNGEE. With V trimmed by 4 bases and J by 5 bases, 7 bases remained unmatched. This CDR3 is 16 amino acids long. Full variable domain (outside the CDR3, taken from reference TRBV9 and TRBJ2-5): DSGVTQTPKHLITATGQRVTLRCSPRSGDLSVYWYQQSLDQGLQFLIQYYNGEERAKGNILERFSAQQFPDLHSELNLSSLELGDSALYFCASSPRGLAGVETQYFGPGTRLLVL.

To note about this clone: At one end the junction does not follow the germline gene, possibly because of a read error. The chain uses TRBV4-3 and TRBJ1-1; D gene ambiguous. Per germline, CDR1 LGHNA and CDR2 YSLEER. The CDR3 spans 14 residues. The chain's CDR3 is CTSSQRSGNTEAFF. The DNA for the CDR3 is TGCACCAGCAGCCAACGCTCAGGGAACACTGAAGCTTTCTTT.

Remarks on this clone: One end of the junction is discordant with germline, which a read error may explain. This chain joins TRBV7-9 and TRBJ2-1; D unclear. Germline assignment: CDR1 SEHNR and CDR2 FQNEAQ (reference sequence). CDR3 length equals 12 residues. CDR3 coding DNA: TGTGCCAGCAGCTTGGCGAGCAATGGGCAGTTCTTC. Its translation: CASSLASNGQFF.